This T cell receptor beta chain was profiled in a study of neurological immune-mediated disorders. Study outcomes and limitations: Subjects shared no identical expanded-clone CDR3 amino acid sequences, suggesting private TCR-beta repertoires in all groups.

This CDR3 spans 15 amino acids. CDR1 and CDR2 from the germline V gene are SEHNR and FQNEAQ (reference sequence). Trimming shortened V by 3 bases and J by 6 bases, and 17 bases separated the two germline ends. Ten or more counts support this clonotype. Its cognate antigen is unknown. TCRdb called the 5' RACE reads again in MiXCR, with one record for every CDR3 protein. The repertoire has tens of thousands of distinct CDR3 sequences, just over 2.5% of them found once; the top ten carry 1.1%. The V call is TRBV7-9, the J call TRBJ1-1; D unclear. Sequencing was done on a sample of PBMCs. This clonotype was sampled from a woman in her 30s with multiple sclerosis. CDR3 DNA sequence: TGTGCCAGCAGCTTGGGATTAGGAAAAATAGCTGAAGCTTTCTTT. Translated: CASSLGLGKIAEAFF.